This T cell receptor (beta chain) was identified during a study of T cell repertoires in cytomegalovirus infection. On the study more broadly: An indication of both CMV infection and matching HLA type came from public TCR beta signatures.

Overall study findings and caveats: Clonotypes of TCR beta that were HLA-C-restricted and CMV-specific dominated the ex vivo response.

The CDR3 extends over 18 amino acids. Germline V lookup: CDR1 SGHNT, CDR2 YENEEA. Trimming left V 1 base short and J 4 bases short, with 20 bases between. This clonotype came up many times. Its antigen is undetermined. TCRdb re-derived calls from the reads in MiXCR, one entry per CDR3 protein. The sample records hundreds of thousands of distinct CDR3 sequences, about 24% being singletons. The clonotype originates from a human donor in good health (CMV status not recorded). Some clones in this sample may be carry-over from other donors' samples. Sequenced: CD8+ T cells from PBMCs. This chain joins TRBV11-3 and TRBJ2-1; D might be TRBD1 (8 bases). The CDR3 protein is CASSLVGGGTGPYNEQFF. CDR3 nucleotide sequence: TGTGCCAGCAGCTTAGTAGGGGGGGGGACAGGACCTTACAATGAGCAGTTCTTC.